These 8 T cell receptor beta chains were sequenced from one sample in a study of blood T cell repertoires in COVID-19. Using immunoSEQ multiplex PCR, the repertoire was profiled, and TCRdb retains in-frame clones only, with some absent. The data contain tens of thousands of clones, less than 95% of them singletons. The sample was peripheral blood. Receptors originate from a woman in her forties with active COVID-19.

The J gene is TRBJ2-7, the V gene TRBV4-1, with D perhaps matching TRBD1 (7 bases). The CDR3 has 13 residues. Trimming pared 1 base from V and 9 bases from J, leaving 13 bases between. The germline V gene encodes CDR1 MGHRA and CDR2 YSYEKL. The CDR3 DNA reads TGCGCCAGCAGCCAAGGGCCAGGGGGAGGGCAGTACTTC. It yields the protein CASSQGPGGGQYF.

The CDR3 nucleotides read TGTGCCAGCAGCTCACCAAGGACAGGGAACGGCTACACCTTC. As protein: CASSSPRTGNGYTF. The gene calls are TRBV7-2 and TRBJ1-2; 8 nucleotides match TRBD1. The CDR3 covers 14 residues. CDR1 is SGHTA and CDR2 is FQGNSA in the germline V gene. J was trimmed by 8 bases and V by 4 bases; bases with no gene match: 9.

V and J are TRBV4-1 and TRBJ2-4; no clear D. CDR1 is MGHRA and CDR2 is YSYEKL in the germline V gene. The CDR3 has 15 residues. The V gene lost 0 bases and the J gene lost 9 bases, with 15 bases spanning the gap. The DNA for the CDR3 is TGCGCCAGCAGCCAAGAATTGGGCTACCCGGTCATTCAGTACTTC. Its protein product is CASSQELGYPVIQYF.

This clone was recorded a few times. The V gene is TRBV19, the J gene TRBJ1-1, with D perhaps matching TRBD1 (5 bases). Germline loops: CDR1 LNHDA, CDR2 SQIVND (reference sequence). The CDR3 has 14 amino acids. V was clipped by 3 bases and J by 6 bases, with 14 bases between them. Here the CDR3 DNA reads TGTGCCAGTAGTATTGATAGGGGCCGGGCTGAAGCTTTCTTT. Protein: CASSIDRGRAEAFF.

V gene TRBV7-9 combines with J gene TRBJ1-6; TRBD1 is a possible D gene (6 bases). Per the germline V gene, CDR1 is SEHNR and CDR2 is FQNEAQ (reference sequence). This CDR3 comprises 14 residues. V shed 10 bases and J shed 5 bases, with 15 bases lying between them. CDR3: CATGRTDHNSPLHF. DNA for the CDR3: TGTGCCACCGGCCGGACAGATCATAATTCACCCCTCCACTTT.

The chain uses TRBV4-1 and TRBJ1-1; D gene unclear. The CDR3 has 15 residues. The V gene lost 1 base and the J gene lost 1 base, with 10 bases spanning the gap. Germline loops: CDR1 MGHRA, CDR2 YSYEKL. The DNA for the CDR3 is TGCGCCAGCAGCCAAGGTAGGCGGGCGAACACTGAAGCTTTCTTT. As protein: CASSQGRRANTEAFF.

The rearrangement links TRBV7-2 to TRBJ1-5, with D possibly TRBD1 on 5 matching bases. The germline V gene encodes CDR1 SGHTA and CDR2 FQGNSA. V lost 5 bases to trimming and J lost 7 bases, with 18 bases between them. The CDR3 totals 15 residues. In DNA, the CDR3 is TGTGCCAGCAGCCCGGTCGGGGGTTCAGCGCAGCCCCAGCATTTT. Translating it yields CASSPVGGSAQPQHF.

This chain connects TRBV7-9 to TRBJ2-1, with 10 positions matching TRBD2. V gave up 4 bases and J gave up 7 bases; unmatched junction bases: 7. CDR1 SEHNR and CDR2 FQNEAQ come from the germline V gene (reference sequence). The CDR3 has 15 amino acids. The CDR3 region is CASSSSGGIFNEQFF. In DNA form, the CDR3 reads TGTGCCAGCAGCTCTAGCGGGGGAATTTTTAATGAGCAGTTCTTC. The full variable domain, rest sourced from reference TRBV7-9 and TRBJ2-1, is DTGVSQNPRHKITKRGQNVTFRCDPISEHNRLYWYRQTLGQGPEFLTYFQNEAQLEKSRLLSDRFSAERPKGSFSTLEIQRTEQGDSAMYLCASSSSGGIFNEQFFGPGTRLTVL.